The clone carrying this T cell receptor (beta chain) was picked up one time. The CDR3 runs to 14 residues. Germline V gene data show CDR1 as SNHLY and CDR2 as FYNNEI. The V and J ends lost 10 bases and 1 base respectively, with 14 bases between them. The data belong to a study of blood T cell repertoires in COVID-19. About the research overall: There were acute and convalescent COVID-19 samples, and they came from the United States, Italy and Spain.

This table comes from immunoSEQ multiplex PCR, and its TCRdb copy is limited to in-frame clones, with some not included. The table lists 150,000 or so clones, roughly 80% of them singletons. Those enrolled, adults aged roughly 18 to 100 years, came from 25 or so US areas. The sequence came from a woman aged 50 to 60 who had recovered from COVID-19. The chain employs TRBV2 and TRBJ1-3, with D tentatively TRBD1 (6 bases). The sample was PBMCs or T cells enriched from blood (not recorded which). The CDR3 region has the DNA TGTGCCACCCTGGACAGCTTATCTGGAAACACCATATATTTT. It yields the protein CATLDSLSGNTIYF. The full variable domain, rest sourced from reference TRBV2 and TRBJ1-3, is EPEVTQTPSHQVTQMGQEVILRCVPISNHLYFYWYRQILGQKVEFLVSFYNNEISEKSEIFDDQFSVERPDGSNFTLKIRSTKLEDSAMYFCATLDSLSGNTIYFGEGSWLTVV.